These T cell receptor beta chains were read from a single sample in a study of blood T cell repertoires in COVID-19. Measured with immunoSEQ multiplex PCR; TCRdb has only the in-frame clones, and not every one. The top ten hold approximately 19% of the sample, which has around 64,000 clones, around 88% seen once. Sequenced: peripheral blood. The receptors were sampled from a woman of 80 years or more with acute or convalescent COVID-19. The CDR3 runs from the conserved cysteine through the conserved F or W. A D gene is named only where the DNA matches it firmly. Not all rows give a size; the values are once, few, many and, for expanded clones, a class.

d_call j_call v_call clone_size cdr3_aa cdr3_nt
. TRBJ1-1 TRBV18 . CASSPSPDTEAFF TGTGCCAGCTCTCCTTCACCGGACACTGAAGCTTTCTTT
. TRBJ2-5 TRBV11-3 . CASSFSVQETQYF TGTGCCAGCAGCTTTTCAGTTCAAGAGACCCAGTACTTC
. TRBJ1-5 TRBV24-1 . CATSDGGNQPQHF TGTGCCACCAGTGACGGTGGCAATCAGCCCCAGCATTTT
TRBD2 TRBJ2-1 TRBV28 . CASSSSTGLAGGSSYNEQFF TGTGCCAGCAGTTCCTCCACGGGACTAGCGGGGGGGAGCTCCTACAATGAGCAGTTCTTC
. TRBJ2-1 TRBV3-1/TRBV3-2 . CASRLRGGPHNEQFF TGTGCCAGCAGGCTGAGGGGGGGCCCACACAATGAGCAGTTCTTC
TRBD2 TRBJ2-7 TRBV18 . CASSPPDSGRFGEQYF TGTGCCAGCTCACCACCCGATAGCGGGAGATTCGGCGAGCAGTACTTC
. TRBJ1-5 TRBV3-1/TRBV3-2 . CASSQGQLSNQPQHF TGTGCCAGCAGCCAAGGACAGCTAAGCAATCAGCCCCAGCATTTT
TRBD1 TRBJ1-1 TRBV5-1 . CASSLALLRTGGTEAFF TGCGCCAGCAGCTTGGCGCTCTTAAGGACAGGGGGGACTGAAGCTTTCTTT
. TRBJ2-2 TRBV21-1 . CASSTRQGPANTGELFF TGTGCCAGCAGCACCCGACAGGGGCCCGCGAACACCGGGGAGCTGTTTTTT
. TRBJ1-6 TRBV28 . CASTQTVGGNSPLHF TGTGCCAGCACCCAAACGGTTGGCGGGAATTCACCCCTCCACTTT
TRBD1 TRBJ2-1 TRBV29-1 . CSVGGGQGGNEQFF TGCAGCGTTGGGGGGGGACAGGGAGGTAATGAGCAGTTCTTC
TRBD1 TRBJ1-1 TRBV5-8 once CASSLQGRSGAFF TGTGCCAGCAGCCTACAGGGGCGCTCAGGAGCTTTCTTT
. TRBJ2-1 TRBV24-1 . CATSDFRGISSYNEQFF TGTGCCACCAGTGATTTCAGGGGAATATCATCCTACAATGAGCAGTTCTTC
. TRBJ1-2 TRBV3-1/TRBV3-2 . CASSHGSNYGYTF TGTGCCAGCAGCCATGGCAGTAACTATGGCTACACCTTC
. TRBJ1-1 TRBV28 once CASSRQGSEAFF TGTGCCAGCAGTCGCCAGGGTTCTGAAGCTTTCTTT
TRBD2 TRBJ2-5 TRBV5-1 . CASSLGSFSGGAETQYF TGCGCCAGCAGCTTGGGTTCTTTTTCCGGGGGGGCGGAGACCCAGTACTTC
TRBD2 TRBJ2-5 TRBV2 . CASSEVLAGGGGTQYF TGTGCCAGCAGTGAAGTCCTAGCGGGGGGAGGAGGGACCCAGTACTTC
. TRBJ1-5 TRBV7-2 . CASSFQNQPQHF TGTGCCAGCAGCTTTCAAAATCAGCCCCAGCATTTT
. TRBJ2-7 TRBV4-1 . CASSQADRGPTYEQYF TGCGCCAGCAGCCAAGCGGATCGCGGGCCTACCTACGAGCAGTACTTC
TRBD2 TRBJ2-1 TRBV6-5 . CASSYSSGRAGNEQFF TGTGCCAGCAGTTACTCGAGCGGGAGGGCTGGGAATGAGCAGTTCTTC
. TRBJ2-5 TRBV29-1 . CSGRKMAETQYF TGCAGCGGCAGGAAAATGGCAGAGACCCAGTACTTC
TRBD2 TRBJ2-1 TRBV5-1 . CASAGGVAYNEQFF TGCGCCAGCGCTGGGGGGGTGGCCTACAATGAGCAGTTCTTC
TRBD2 TRBJ2-1 TRBV19 . CASIKTSGTNEQFF TGTGCCAGTATTAAGACTAGCGGGACCAATGAGCAGTTCTTC
. TRBJ1-1 TRBV27 . CASTRRGGVTEAFF TGTGCCAGCACTCGGAGGGGAGGGGTCACTGAAGCTTTCTTT
TRBD1 TRBJ2-2 TRBV5-1 . CASRPGQGFGELFF TGCGCCAGCCGTCCTGGACAGGGATTCGGGGAGCTGTTTTTT
TRBD1 TRBJ1-1 TRBV5-6 . CASSTDRGGGTEAFF TGTGCCAGCAGCACGGACAGGGGAGGGGGCACTGAAGCTTTCTTT
. TRBJ1-4 TRBV9 . CASSVGPGRNEKLFF TGTGCCAGCAGCGTAGGTCCAGGGCGGAATGAAAAACTGTTTTTT